Shown below are 20 T cell receptor beta chains from a single sample sequenced in a study of identical twins. TCRdb reprocessed the 5' RACE reads via MiXCR and lists one record per CDR3 protein. The sample includes approximately 280,000 distinct CDR3 sequences, about 8% of them seen just once. This sample was shared with a second study, whose subject was yellow fever vaccine responses in identical twins.

Sequenced input: memory (CD45RO+) T cells sorted from blood. These TCRs come from a woman aged 18-29 years in good health.

V usage is TRBV5-4 and J usage is TRBJ2-3; 10 bases align to TRBD2. Germline lookup yields CDR1 SGHNT and CDR2 YYREEE (reference sequence). The CDR3 consists of 15 residues. V was clipped by 4 bases and J by 6 bases; unmatched bases: 8. The CDR3 loop reads CASSLGTSAKDTQYF. For the CDR3, the DNA is TGTGCCAGCAGCCTTGGGACTAGCGCGAAGGATACGCAGTATTTT. Complete variable domain (other parts from reference TRBV5-4 and TRBJ2-3): ETGVTQSPTHLIKTRGQQVTLRCSSQSGHNTVSWYQQALGQGPQFIFQYYREEENGRGNFPPRFSGLQFPNYSSELNVNALELDDSALYLCASSLGTSAKDTQYFGPGTRLTVL.

This clonotype occurred a few times. V gene TRBV20-1 combines with J gene TRBJ2-1; 9 bases are shared with TRBD1. The germline V gene encodes CDR1 DFQATT and CDR2 SNEGSKA (reference sequence). Losses at the gene ends were 1 base for V and 4 bases for J; bases not matched to a gene: 2. CDR3 length: 14 amino acids. The CDR3 nucleotides are TGCAGTGCTAGAGGGGACAGGGATTACAATGAGCAGTTCTTC. Encoded protein: CSARGDRDYNEQFF.

This clonotype showed up just a few times. CDR3: CASSTSNTEAFF. DNA for the CDR3: TGTGCCAGCAGTACATCGAACACTGAAGCTTTCTTT. The chain combines TRBV6-6 with TRBJ1-1; D is unclear. Per the germline V gene, CDR1 is MNHNY and CDR2 is SVGAGI (reference sequence). The CDR3 spans 12 residues. The ends were cut back, 5 bases at V and 1 base at J, with 5 bases in the middle.

This clonotype was recorded many times. V usage is TRBV5-1 and J usage is TRBJ1-1; 7 bases match TRBD1. CDR1 and CDR2 from the germline V gene are SGHRS and YFSETQ. The CDR3 loop spans 14 amino acids. V shed 3 bases, J shed 4 bases, and the junction held 6 bases outside the gene matches. The CDR3 DNA reads TGCGCCAGCAGCTCGGGACAGCCCGCCACTGAAGCTTTCTTT. Translation gives CASSSGQPATEAFF.

This clonotype was observed many times. The chain is built from TRBV4-2 and TRBJ1-1; the match to TRBD1 covers 8 bases. J gave up 2 bases and V 5 bases, and 7 bases lay outside the gene matches. The CDR3 has 15 residues. Germline-derived CDR1 and CDR2 are LGHNA and YNFKEQ. DNA of the CDR3: TGTGCCAGCAGCGATCGGACAGGGAGAAACACTGAAGCTTTCTTT. It yields the protein CASSDRTGRNTEAFF.

In this sample, this clonotype turned up many times. V is TRBV12-3 or TRBV12-4 and J is TRBJ1-5; no clear D. V lost 2 bases and J lost 3, with 5 bases in between. The CDR3 runs 13 residues. CDR3 sequence reads: CASSLRLNQPQHF. The CDR3 region has the DNA TGTGCCAGCAGTTTAAGGCTCAATCAGCCCCAGCATTTT.

This clonotype was seen ten or more times. The V gene is TRBV14, the J gene TRBJ2-7, with TRBD1 matching over 9 bases. CDR3 length: 15 amino acids. The germline V gene has CDR1 SGHDN and CDR2 FVKESK. V lost 1 base, J lost 7 bases, and 8 bases stayed unmatched. The CDR3 DNA is TGTGCCAGCAGCCAAGCAGGGACAGGGTTTCGGGAGCAGTACTTC. Translation gives CASSQAGTGFREQYF.

The V gene is TRBV10-3, the J gene TRBJ2-7; 12 bases are shared with TRBD1. The germline V gene has CDR1 ENHRY and CDR2 SYGVKD. V shed 4 bases and J 7 bases; nucleotides not matched to a gene: 11. The CDR3 is made up of 16 amino acids. CDR3 bases: TGTGCCATCAGTGGGCAGGGGGACAGGGGGCTCTGGGAGCAGTACTTC. This encodes CAISGQGDRGLWEQYF.

This clonotype was detected ten times or more. This chain links TRBV29-1 with TRBJ2-7, with 8 bases identical to TRBD1. The CDR3 has 14 residues. Germline V gene lookup returns CDR1 SQVTM and CDR2 ANQGSEA. Unmatched junction bases numbered 7, after V lost 5 bases and J lost 1 base. CDR3: CSVTTRTGSYEQYF. CDR3 DNA sequence: TGCAGCGTTACCACTCGGACAGGGTCCTACGAGCAGTACTTC.

This clonotype was seen more than once but under ten times. The chain joins TRBV11-2 to TRBJ2-7; 10 bases agree with TRBD2. CDR3 length equals 13 residues. Germline CDR1 SGHAT, CDR2 FQNNGV. V lost 3 bases to trimming and J lost 12 bases; unmatched junction nucleotides: 8. The CDR3 is CASSLGAGGPPYF. The CDR3, as DNA: TGTGCCAGCAGCTTGGGAGCGGGAGGGCCTCCGTACTTC.

The table lists this clonotype with a few counts. The chain uses TRBV6-4 and TRBJ2-3, with TRBD1 matching over 8 bases. Germline CDR1 reads MRHNA; CDR2 reads SNTAGT. This CDR3 region has 15 residues. The J segment lost 5 bases and the V segment lost 4 bases, leaving 8 bases of the junction unmatched. In DNA form, the CDR3 reads TGTGCCAGCAGTGGTCAGGGGGCATTACAAGATACGCAGTATTTT. This codes for CASSGQGALQDTQYF.

This clonotype was detected many times. The CDR3 coding sequence is TGCAGTGCTAGACCCCTTGGTGGACCACGAGGCGAAAAACTGTTTTTT. This codes for CSARPLGGPRGEKLFF. The rearrangement links TRBV20-1 to TRBJ1-4; D unresolved. V lost 2 bases and J lost 8, with 21 bases in between. This CDR3 has 16 residues. Germline CDR1 is DFQATT and CDR2 is SNEGSKA (reference sequence).

This clonotype was detected ten times or more. The J gene is TRBJ2-4, the V gene TRBV24-1; 7 nucleotides match TRBD1. The CDR3 is 13 residues long. V trimming: 12 bases; J trimming: 6 bases; junction bases outside the gene matches: 10. Germline CDR1 reads KGHDR; CDR2 reads SFDVKD. The chain's CDR3 is CAPQGTEVNIQYF. In DNA, the CDR3 is TGTGCCCCGCAAGGGACAGAAGTAAACATTCAGTACTTC.

The rearrangement links TRBV11-1 to TRBJ2-2; 15 bases map to TRBD2. Per the germline V gene, CDR1 is SGHAT and CDR2 is FQDESV (reference sequence). J lost 1 base, V lost 5 bases, and 5 bases had no gene match. This CDR3 contains 18 residues. In DNA, the CDR3 is TGTGCCAGCAGCGCCAGGACTAGCGGGAGGGTGAACACCGGGGAGCTGTTTTTT. It codes for CASSARTSGRVNTGELFF.

This clonotype was seen many times. This chain uses TRBV15 with TRBJ2-3; TRBD2 matches at 9 bases. Germline assignment: CDR1 LNHNV and CDR2 YYDKDF (reference sequence). There are 16 residues in the CDR3. V shed 2 bases, J shed 4 bases, and the junction held 7 bases outside the gene matches. The chain's CDR3 is CATSRWSLAGPDTQYF. Written as DNA, the CDR3 is TGTGCCACCAGCAGATGGTCTCTAGCGGGGCCAGATACGCAGTATTTT.

The chain joins TRBV7-2 to TRBJ2-1, with 10 bases lining up with TRBD2. J gave up 8 bases and V 5 bases, and 12 bases lay outside the gene matches. This CDR3 spans 16 amino acids. CDR1 is SGHTA and CDR2 is FQGNSA in the germline V gene. CDR3 nucleotide sequence: TGTGCCAGCAGCGCAGAGGCTAGCGGGGGCCCCCATGAGCAGTTCTTC. Translated: CASSAEASGGPHEQFF.

This clonotype came up many times. The chain carries TRBV15 and TRBJ1-5, with 8 bases lining up with TRBD1. Germline V gene data show CDR1 as LNHNV and CDR2 as YYDKDF (reference sequence). V gave up 1 base and J gave up 3 bases; unmatched junction bases: 2. The CDR3 totals 15 residues. CDR3 sequence: CATSRGTGINQPQHF. The CDR3 nucleotides are TGTGCCACCAGCAGAGGGACAGGGATCAATCAGCCCCAGCATTTT.

V is TRBV11-1 and J is TRBJ1-5; D is undetermined. Trimming shortened V by 2 bases and J by 9 bases, and 11 bases separated the two germline ends. This CDR3 is 13 amino acids long. Germline loops: CDR1 SGHAT, CDR2 FQDESV (reference sequence). CDR3 nucleotide sequence: TGTGCCAGCAGCTTATCACCGATCGGGCCCCAGCATTTT. Residues: CASSLSPIGPQHF.

Only a few counts were recorded for this clonotype. The V and J genes are TRBV7-8 and TRBJ2-3; TRBD1 or TRBD2 may be the D gene (7 bases each). The CDR3 spans 14 residues. The germline V gene has CDR1 SGHVS and CDR2 FQNEAQ. V was cut by 4 bases and J by 9 bases, with 17 bases left in between. CDR3 region: CASSSGGTMITQYF. The CDR3 DNA sequence: TGTGCCAGCAGCTCAGGGGGGACTATGATCACGCAGTATTTT. The full variable domain, completed using reference TRBV7-8 and TRBJ2-3, is GAGVSQSPRYKVAKRGQDVALRCDPISGHVSLFWYQQALGQGPEFLTYFQNEAQLDKSGLPSDRFFAERPEGSVSTLKIQRTQQEDSAVYLCASSSGGTMITQYFGPGTRLTVL.

This clonotype was seen a handful of times. The chain carries TRBV2 and TRBJ1-2, with D hard to call. There are 15 residues in the CDR3. The germline V and J ends were trimmed by 2 bases and 4 bases, with 14 bases remaining between them. Germline CDR1 reads SNHLY; CDR2 reads FYNNEI. This CDR3 is CASSESGGLSYGYTF. In DNA form, the CDR3 reads TGTGCCAGCAGTGAATCAGGAGGGCTTTCCTATGGCTACACCTTC.